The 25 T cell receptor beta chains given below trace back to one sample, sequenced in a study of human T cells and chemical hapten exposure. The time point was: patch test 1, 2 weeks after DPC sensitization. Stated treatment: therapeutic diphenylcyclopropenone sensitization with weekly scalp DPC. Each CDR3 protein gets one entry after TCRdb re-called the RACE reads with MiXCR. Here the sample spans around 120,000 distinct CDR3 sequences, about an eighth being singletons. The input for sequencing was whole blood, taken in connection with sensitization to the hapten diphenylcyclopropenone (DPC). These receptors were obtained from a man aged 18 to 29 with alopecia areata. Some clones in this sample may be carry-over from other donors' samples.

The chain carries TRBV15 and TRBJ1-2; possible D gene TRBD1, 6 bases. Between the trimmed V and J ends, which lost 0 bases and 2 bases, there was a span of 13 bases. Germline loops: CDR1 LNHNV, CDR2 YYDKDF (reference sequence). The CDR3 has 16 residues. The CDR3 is CATSRDQGSTNYGYTF. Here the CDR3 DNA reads TGTGCCACCAGCAGAGATCAGGGGTCGACAAACTATGGCTACACCTTC.

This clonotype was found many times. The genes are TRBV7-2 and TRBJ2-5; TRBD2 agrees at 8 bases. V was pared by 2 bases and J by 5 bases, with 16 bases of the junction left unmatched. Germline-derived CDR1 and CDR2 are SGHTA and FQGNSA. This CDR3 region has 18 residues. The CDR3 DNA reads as TGTGCCAGCAGCTTAAAGAGAGTGCGGCCAGCGGGGGTCGAGACCCAGTACTTC. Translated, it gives CASSLKRVRPAGVETQYF.

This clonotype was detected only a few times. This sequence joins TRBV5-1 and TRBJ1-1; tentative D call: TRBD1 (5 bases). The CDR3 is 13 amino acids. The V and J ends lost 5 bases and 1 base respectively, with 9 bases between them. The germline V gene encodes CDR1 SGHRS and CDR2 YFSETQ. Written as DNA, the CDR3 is TGCGCCAGCAGAATACAGGAGAACACTGAAGCTTTCTTT. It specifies CASRIQENTEAFF.

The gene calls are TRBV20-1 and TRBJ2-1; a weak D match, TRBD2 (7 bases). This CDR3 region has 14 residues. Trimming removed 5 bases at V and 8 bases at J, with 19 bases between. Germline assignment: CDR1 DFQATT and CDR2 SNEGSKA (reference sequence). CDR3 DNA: TGCAGTGCTCGGGGGGCAGGGGAGGCACATGAGCAGTTCTTC. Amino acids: CSARGAGEAHEQFF.

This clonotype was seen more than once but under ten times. Here the CDR3 DNA reads TGTGCCAGCACCCCCCAGGTCTATGGAACCGGGGAGCTGTTTTTT. Translating gives CASTPQVYGTGELFF. V usage is TRBV7-3 and J usage is TRBJ2-2; D uncertain. The germline CDR1 and CDR2 sequences are SGHTA and FQGTGA. This CDR3 is 15 amino acids long. Trimming shortened V by 7 bases and J by 5 bases, and 17 bases separated the two germline ends. Complete variable domain (other parts from reference TRBV7-3 and TRBJ2-2): GAGVSQTPSNKVTEKGKYVELRCDPISGHTALYWYRQSLGQGPEFLIYFQGTGAADDSGLPNDRFFAVRPEGSVSTLKIQRTERGDSAVYLCASTPQVYGTGELFFGEGSRLTVL.

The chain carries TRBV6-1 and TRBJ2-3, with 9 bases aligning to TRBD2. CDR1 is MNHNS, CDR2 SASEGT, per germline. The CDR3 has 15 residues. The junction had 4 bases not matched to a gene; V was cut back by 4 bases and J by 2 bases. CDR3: CASSVASGATDTQYF. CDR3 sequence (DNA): TGTGCCAGCAGTGTGGCTAGCGGGGCCACAGATACGCAGTATTTT.

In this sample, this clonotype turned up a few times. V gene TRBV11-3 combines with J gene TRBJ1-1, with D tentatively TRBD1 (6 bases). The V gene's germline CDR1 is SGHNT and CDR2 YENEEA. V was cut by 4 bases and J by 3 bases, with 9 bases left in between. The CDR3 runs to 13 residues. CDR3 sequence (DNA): TGTGCCAGCAGCTATGAGGGGGACACTGAAGCTTTCTTT. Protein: CASSYEGDTEAFF.

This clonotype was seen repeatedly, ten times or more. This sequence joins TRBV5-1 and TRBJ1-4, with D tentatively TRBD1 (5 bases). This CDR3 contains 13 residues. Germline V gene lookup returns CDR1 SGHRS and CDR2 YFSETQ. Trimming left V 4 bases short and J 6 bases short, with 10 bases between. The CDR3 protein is CASSEGTHEKLFF. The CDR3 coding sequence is TGCGCCAGCAGCGAAGGGACCCATGAAAAACTGTTTTTT.

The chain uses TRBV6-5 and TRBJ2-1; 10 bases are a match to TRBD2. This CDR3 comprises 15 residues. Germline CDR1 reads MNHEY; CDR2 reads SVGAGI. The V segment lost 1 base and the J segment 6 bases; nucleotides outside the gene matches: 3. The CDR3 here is CASSYFLAGVNEQFF. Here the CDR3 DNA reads TGTGCCAGCAGTTACTTTCTAGCGGGGGTCAATGAGCAGTTCTTC.

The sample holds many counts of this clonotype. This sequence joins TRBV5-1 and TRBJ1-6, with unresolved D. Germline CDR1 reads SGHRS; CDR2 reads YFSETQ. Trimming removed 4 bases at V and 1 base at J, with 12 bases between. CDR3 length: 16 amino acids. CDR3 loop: CASSLMEGSYNSPLHF. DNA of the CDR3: TGCGCCAGCAGCCTAATGGAGGGATCCTATAATTCACCCCTCCACTTT.

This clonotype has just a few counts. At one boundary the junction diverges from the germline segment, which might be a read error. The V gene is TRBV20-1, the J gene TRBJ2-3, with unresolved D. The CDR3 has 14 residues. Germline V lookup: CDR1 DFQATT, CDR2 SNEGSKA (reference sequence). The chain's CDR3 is CSVRRGEGTDTQYF. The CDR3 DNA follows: TGCAGTGTTAGACGTGGAGAGGGCACAGATACGCAGTATTTT.

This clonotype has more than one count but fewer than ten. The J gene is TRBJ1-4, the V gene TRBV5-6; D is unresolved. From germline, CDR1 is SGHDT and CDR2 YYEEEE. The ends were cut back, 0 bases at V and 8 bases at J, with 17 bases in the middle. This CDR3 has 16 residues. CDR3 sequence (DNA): TGTGCCAGCAGCTTGGAGGTTGGAACGGGCCGGGAAAAACTGTTTTTT. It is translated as CASSLEVGTGREKLFF.

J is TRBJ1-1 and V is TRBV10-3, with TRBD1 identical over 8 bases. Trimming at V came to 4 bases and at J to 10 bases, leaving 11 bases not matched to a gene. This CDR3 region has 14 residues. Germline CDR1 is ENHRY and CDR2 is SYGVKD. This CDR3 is CAISGQGTKGGAFF. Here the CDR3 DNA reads TGTGCCATCAGTGGACAGGGGACAAAAGGGGGAGCTTTCTTT.

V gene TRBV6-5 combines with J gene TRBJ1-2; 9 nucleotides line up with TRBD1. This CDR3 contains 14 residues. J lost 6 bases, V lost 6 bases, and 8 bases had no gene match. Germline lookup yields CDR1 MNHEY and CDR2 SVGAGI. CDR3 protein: CASRWDRADHGYTF. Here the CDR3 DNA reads TGTGCCAGCAGGTGGGACAGGGCCGACCATGGCTACACCTTC.

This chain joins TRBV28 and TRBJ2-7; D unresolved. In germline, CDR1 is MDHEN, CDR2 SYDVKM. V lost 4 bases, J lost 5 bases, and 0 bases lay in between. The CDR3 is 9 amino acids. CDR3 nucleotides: TGTGCCAGCAGTTACGAGCAGTACGTC. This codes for CASSYEQYV.

Written as DNA, the CDR3 is TGTGCCAGCAGGGCTCTCGGGGACGAGCAGTACTTC. The encoded protein is CASRALGDEQYF. V gene TRBV11-2 combines with J gene TRBJ2-7; D may be TRBD2 (5 bases). With 6 bases removed from V and 5 bases from J, the gap between germline ends came to 11 bases. CDR1 SGHAT and CDR2 FQNNGV come from the germline V gene. CDR3 length equals 12 residues.

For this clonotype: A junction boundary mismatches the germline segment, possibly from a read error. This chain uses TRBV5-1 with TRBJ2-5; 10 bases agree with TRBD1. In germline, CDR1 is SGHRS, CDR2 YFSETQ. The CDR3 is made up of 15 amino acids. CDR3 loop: CASSIYRQGAESQYF. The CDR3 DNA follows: TGCGCCAGCAGCATCTACCGACAGGGGGCAGAGTCCCAGTACTTC.

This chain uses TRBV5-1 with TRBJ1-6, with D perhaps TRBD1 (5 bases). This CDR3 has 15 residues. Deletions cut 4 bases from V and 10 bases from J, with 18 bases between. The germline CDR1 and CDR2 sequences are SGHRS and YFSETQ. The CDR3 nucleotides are TGCGCCAGCAGCCAGACGACAGCCGCCGTCTCACCCCTCCACTTT. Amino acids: CASSQTTAAVSPLHF.

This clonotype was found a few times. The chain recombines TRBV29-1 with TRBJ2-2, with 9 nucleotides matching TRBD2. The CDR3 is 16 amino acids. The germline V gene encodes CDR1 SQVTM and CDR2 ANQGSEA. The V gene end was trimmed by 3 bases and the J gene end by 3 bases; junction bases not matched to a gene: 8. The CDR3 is CSVDSGLAGYTGELFF. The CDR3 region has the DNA TGCAGCGTTGATTCCGGCCTAGCGGGGTACACCGGGGAGCTGTTTTTT.

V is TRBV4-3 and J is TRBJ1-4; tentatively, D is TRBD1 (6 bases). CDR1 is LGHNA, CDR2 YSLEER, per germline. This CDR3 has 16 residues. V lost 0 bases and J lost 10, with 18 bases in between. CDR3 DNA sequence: TGCGCCAGCAGCCAAGAATCCTACAGGGTCGGAGGAAAACTGTTTTTT. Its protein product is CASSQESYRVGGKLFF.

Here the CDR3 reads CASSPDRAYEQYV. The DNA of the CDR3 is TGTGCCAGCTCACCGGACAGGGCTTACGAGCAGTACGTC. This sequence joins TRBV18 and TRBJ2-7, with TRBD1 matching over 8 bases. The CDR3 has 13 residues. Losses at the gene ends were 3 bases for V and 4 bases for J; bases not matched to a gene: 2. In germline, CDR1 is KGHSH, CDR2 LQKENI.

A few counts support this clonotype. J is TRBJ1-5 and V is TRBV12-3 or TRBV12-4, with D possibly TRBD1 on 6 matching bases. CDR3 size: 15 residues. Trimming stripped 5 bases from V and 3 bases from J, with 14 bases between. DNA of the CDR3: TGTGCCAGCAGTAAAGACACAGGGCTCAATCAGCCCCAGCATTTT. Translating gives CASSKDTGLNQPQHF.

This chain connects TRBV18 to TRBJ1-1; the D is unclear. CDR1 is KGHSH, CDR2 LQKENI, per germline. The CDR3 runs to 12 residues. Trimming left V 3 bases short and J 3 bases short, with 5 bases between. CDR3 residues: CASSPTDTEAFF. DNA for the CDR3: TGTGCCAGCTCACCGACCGACACTGAAGCTTTCTTT.

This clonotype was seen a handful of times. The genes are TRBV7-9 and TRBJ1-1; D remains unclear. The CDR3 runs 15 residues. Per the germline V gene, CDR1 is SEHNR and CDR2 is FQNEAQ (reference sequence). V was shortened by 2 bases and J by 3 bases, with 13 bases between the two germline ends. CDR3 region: CASSLLPASHTEAFF. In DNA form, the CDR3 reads TGTGCCAGCAGCTTACTCCCGGCTTCGCACACTGAAGCTTTCTTT.

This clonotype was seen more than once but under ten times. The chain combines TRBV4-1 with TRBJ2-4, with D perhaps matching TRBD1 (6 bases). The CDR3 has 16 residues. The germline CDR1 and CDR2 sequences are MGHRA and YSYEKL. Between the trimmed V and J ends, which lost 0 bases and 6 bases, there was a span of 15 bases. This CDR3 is CASSQDQLDRLNIQYF. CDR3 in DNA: TGCGCCAGCAGCCAAGATCAGTTGGACAGACTAAACATTCAGTACTTC.